The clone carrying this T cell receptor (beta chain) came up a few times. Its matching antigen is unknown. Investigators reverse transcribed all isolated RNA, so they sequenced expressed TCRB transcripts. Some clones are missing from TCRdb's copy, which holds only in-frame ones; the method was immunoSEQ multiplex PCR. The sample has 150,000 to 200,000 clones, more than 60% seen once. These data are taken from a study of beta chain features in type 1 diabetes. One heparinised draw, averaging around 120 mL, was taken per donor. Whole-study findings and limits: Any HLA effect on TCRB rearrangement was left unresolved by small sub-analyses. When Type 1 diabetes patients were examined, their TCRB CDR3s proved moderately but significantly shorter in all four CD4+ subsets. For cells with high TCR expression, cDNA sequencing could yield over-representation.

Trimming took off 5 bases at V and 6 bases at J, with 9 bases between the two ends. Germline lookup yields CDR1 SQVTM and CDR2 ANQGSEA. The CDR3 is 11 amino acids. Sequenced input: naive CD4+ T cells from blood. This chain joins TRBV29-1 and TRBJ2-3, with a weak D call TRBD2 (5 bases). The receptor's source is a man aged 30 to 45 with type 1 diabetes. The CDR3 region is CSVHAGDTQYF. The CDR3 bases are TGCAGCGTTCACGCGGGTGATACGCAGTATTTT.